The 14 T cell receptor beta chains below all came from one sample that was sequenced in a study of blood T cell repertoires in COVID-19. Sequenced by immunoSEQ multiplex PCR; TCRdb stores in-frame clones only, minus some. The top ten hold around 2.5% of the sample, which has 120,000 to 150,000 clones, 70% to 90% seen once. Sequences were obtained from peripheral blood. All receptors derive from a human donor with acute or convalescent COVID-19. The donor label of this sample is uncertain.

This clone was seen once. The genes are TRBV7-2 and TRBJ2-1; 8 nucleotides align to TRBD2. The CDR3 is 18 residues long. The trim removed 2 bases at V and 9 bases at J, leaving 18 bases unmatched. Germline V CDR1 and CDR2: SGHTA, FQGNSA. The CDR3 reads CASSLFSPGLGSHGEQFF. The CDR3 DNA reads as TGTGCCAGCAGCTTATTTTCCCCGGGACTAGGGAGCCACGGTGAGCAGTTCTTC. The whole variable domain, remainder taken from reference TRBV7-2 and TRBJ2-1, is GAGVSQSPSNKVTEKGKDVELRCDPISGHTALYWYRQSLGQGLEFLIYFQGNSAPDKSGLPSDRFSAERTGGSVSTLTIQRTQQEDSAVYLCASSLFSPGLGSHGEQFFGPGTRLTVL.

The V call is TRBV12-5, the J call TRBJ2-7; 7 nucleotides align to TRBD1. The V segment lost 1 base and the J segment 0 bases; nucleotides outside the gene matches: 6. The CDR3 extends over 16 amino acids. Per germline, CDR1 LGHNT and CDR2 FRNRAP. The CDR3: CASGLDVRTGSYEQYF. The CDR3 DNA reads TGTGCTAGTGGTTTGGACGTACGGACAGGCTCCTACGAGCAGTACTTC.

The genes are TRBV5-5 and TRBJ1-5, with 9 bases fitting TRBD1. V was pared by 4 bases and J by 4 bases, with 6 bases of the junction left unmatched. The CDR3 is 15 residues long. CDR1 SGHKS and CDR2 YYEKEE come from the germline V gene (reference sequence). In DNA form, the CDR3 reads TGTGCCAGCAGCCCGGACAGGGGAGGGAATCAGCCCCAGCATTTT. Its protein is CASSPDRGGNQPQHF.

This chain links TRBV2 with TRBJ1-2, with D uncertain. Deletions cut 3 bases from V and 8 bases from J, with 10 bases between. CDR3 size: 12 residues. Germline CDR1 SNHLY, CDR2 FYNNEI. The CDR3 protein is CASSDTPLGYTF. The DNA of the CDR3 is TGTGCCAGCAGTGATACACCCCTGGGCTACACCTTC.

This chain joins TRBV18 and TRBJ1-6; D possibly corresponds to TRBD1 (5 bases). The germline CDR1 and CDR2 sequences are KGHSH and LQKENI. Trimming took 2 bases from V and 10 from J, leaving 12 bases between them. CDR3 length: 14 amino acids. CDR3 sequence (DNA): TGTGCCAGCTCACCAGACCAGGGTGGATCACCCCTCCACTTT. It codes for CASSPDQGGSPLHF.

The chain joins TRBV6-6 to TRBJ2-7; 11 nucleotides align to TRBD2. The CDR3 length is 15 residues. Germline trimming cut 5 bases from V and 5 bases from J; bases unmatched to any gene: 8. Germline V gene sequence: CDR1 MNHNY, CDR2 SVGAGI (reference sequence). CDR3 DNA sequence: TGTGCCAGCAGTGACAATAGCGGGAGGGCCGACGAGCAGTACGTC. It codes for CASSDNSGRADEQYV.

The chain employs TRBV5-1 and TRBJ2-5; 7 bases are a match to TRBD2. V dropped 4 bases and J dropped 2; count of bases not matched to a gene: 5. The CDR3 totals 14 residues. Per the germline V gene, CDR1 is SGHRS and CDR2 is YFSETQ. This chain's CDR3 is CASSTGTIQETQYF. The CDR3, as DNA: TGCGCCAGCAGCACCGGGACTATTCAAGAGACCCAGTACTTC.

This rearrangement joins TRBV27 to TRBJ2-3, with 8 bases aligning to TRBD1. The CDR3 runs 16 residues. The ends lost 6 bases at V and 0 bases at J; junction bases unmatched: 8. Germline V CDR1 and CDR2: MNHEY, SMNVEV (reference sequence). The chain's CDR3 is CASRSTRDRSTDTQYF. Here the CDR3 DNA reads TGTGCCAGCAGATCAACCCGGGACAGGAGCACAGATACGCAGTATTTT.

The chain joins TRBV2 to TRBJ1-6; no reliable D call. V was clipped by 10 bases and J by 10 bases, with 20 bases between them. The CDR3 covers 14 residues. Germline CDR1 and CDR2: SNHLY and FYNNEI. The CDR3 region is CAIGPGTVGSPLHF. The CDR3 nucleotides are TGTGCCATCGGCCCGGGAACGGTTGGATCACCCCTCCACTTT. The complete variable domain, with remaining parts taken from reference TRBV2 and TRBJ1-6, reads EPEVTQTPSHQVTQMGQEVILRCVPISNHLYFYWYRQILGQKVEFLVSFYNNEISEKSEIFDDQFSVERPDGSNFTLKIRSTKLEDSAMYFCAIGPGTVGSPLHFGNGTRLTVT.

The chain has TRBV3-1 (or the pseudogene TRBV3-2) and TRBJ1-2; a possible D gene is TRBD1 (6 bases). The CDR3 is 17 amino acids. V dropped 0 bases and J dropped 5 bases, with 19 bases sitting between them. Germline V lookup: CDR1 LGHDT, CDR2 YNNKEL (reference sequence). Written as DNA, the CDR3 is TGTGCCAGCAGCCAAGATCTTTGGGACAACCTTTTTTATGGCTACACCTTC. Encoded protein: CASSQDLWDNLFYGYTF.

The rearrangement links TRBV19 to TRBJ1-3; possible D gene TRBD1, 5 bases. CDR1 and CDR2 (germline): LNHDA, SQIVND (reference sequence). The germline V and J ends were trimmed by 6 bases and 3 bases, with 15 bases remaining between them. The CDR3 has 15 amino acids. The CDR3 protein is CASSSLGGVGNTIYF. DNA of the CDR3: TGTGCCAGTAGCTCCCTGGGAGGGGTTGGAAACACCATATATTTT.

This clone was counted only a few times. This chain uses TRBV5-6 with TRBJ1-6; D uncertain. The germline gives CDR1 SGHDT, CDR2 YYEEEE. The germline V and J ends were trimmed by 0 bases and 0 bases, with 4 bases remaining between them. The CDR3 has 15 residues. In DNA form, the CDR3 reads TGTGCCAGCAGCTTGGGCGGCTCCTATAATTCACCCCTCCACTTT. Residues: CASSLGGSYNSPLHF.

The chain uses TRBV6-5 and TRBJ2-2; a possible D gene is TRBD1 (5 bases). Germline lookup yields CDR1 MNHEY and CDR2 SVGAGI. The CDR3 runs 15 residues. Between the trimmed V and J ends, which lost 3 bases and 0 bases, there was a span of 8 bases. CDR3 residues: CASSYWTTNTGELFF. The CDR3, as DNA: TGTGCCAGCAGTTATTGGACAACGAACACCGGGGAGCTGTTTTTT.

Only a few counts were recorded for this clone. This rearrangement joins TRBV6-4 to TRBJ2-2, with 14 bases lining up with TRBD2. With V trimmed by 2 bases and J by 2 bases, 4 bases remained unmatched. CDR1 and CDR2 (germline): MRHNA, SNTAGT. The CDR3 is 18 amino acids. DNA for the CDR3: TGTGCCAGCAGTGACCCGACTAGCGGGAGGGAAAACACCGGGGAGCTGTTTTTT. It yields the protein CASSDPTSGRENTGELFF.